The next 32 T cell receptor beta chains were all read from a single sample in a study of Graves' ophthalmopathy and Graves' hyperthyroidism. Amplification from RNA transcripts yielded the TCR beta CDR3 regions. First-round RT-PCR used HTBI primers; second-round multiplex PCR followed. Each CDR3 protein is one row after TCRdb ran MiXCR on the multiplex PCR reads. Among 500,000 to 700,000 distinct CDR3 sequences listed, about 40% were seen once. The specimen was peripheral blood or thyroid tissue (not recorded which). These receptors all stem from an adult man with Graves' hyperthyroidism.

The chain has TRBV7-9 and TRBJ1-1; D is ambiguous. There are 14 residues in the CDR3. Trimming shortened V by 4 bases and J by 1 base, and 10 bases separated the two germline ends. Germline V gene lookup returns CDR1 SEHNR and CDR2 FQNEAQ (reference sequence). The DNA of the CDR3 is TGTGCCAGCAGCTCTACCTGGGGGAACACTGAAGCTTTCTTT. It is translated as CASSSTWGNTEAFF.

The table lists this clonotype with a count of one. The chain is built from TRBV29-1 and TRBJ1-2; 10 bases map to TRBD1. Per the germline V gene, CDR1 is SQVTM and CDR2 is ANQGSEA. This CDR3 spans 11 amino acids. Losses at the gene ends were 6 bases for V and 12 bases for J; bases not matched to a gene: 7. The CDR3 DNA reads TGCAGCGTAGAGACAGGGGGCGGCAACACCTTC. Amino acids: CSVETGGGNTF.

This CDR3 reads CASSQDPQETYEQYF. The CDR3, as DNA: TGCGCCAGCAGCCAAGATCCACAGGAAACCTACGAGCAGTACTTC. The chain employs TRBV4-1 and TRBJ2-7; the D gene is possibly TRBD1 (5 bases). The germline gives CDR1 MGHRA, CDR2 YSYEKL. The V gene lost 0 bases and the J gene lost 2 bases, with 11 bases spanning the gap. The CDR3 covers 15 residues.

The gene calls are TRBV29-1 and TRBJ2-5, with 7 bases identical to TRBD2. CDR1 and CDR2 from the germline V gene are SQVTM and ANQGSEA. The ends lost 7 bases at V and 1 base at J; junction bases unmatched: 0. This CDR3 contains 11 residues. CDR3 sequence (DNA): TGCAGCGGGGGGGGCCAAGAGACCCAGTACTTC. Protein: CSGGGQETQYF.

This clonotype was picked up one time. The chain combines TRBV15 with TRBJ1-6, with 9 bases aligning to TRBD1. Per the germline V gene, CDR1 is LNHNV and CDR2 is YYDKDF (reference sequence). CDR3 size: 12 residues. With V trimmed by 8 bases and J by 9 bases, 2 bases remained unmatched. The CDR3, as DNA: TGTGCCACCCGGACAGGGGCTTCACCCCTCCACTTT. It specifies CATRTGASPLHF.

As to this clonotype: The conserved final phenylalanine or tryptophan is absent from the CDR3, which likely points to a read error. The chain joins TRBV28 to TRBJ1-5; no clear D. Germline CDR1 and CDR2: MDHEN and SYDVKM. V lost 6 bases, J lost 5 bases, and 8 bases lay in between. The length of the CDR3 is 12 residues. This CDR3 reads CASRPTDQPQHL. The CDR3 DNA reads TGTGCCAGCAGGCCGACGGATCAGCCCCAGCATCTT.

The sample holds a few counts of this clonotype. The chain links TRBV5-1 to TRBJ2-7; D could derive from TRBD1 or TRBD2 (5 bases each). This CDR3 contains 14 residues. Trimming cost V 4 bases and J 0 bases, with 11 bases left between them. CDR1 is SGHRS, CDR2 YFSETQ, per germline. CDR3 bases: TGCGCCAGCAGCCGGGACGGGAACTCCTACGAGCAGTACTTC. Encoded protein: CASSRDGNSYEQYF. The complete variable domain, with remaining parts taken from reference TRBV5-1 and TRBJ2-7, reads KAGVTQTPRYLIKTRGQQVTLSCSPISGHRSVSWYQQTPGQGLQFLFEYFSETQRNKGNFPGRFSGRQFSNSRSEMNVSTLELGDSALYLCASSRDGNSYEQYFGPGTRLTVT.

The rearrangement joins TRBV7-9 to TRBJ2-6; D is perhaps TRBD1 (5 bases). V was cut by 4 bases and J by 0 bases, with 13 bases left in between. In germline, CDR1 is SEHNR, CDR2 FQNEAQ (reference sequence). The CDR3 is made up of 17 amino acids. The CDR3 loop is CASSYGQSFSGANVLTF. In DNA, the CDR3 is TGTGCCAGCAGCTACGGACAATCTTTCTCTGGGGCCAACGTCCTGACTTTC.

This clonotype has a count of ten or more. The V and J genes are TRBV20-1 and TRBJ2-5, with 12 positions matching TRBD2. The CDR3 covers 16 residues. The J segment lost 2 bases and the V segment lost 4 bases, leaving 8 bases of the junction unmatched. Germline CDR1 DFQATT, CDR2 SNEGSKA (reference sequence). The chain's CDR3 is CSAKPTSGSHQETQYF. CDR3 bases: TGCAGTGCTAAACCGACTAGCGGGAGTCATCAAGAGACCCAGTACTTC.

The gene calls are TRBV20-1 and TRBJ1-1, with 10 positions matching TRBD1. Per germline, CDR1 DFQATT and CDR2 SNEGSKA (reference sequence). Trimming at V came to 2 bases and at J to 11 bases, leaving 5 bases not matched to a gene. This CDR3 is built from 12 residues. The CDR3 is CSARSSGQGAFF. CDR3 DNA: TGCAGTGCTAGAAGTTCGGGACAGGGGGCTTTCTTT.

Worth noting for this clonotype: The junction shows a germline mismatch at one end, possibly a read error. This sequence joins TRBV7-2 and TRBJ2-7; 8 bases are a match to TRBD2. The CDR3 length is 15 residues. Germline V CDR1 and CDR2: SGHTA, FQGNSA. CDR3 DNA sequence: TGTGCCAGCAGCTTAGGACTAGCGAACACCGGGGAGCTGTACTTC. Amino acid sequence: CASSLGLANTGELYF.

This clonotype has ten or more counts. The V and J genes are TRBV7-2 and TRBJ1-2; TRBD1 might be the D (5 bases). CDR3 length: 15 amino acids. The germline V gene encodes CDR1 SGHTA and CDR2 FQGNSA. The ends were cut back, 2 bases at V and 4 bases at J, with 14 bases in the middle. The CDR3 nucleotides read TGTGCCAGCAGCTTATACACACAAGACAGCTATGGCTACACCTTC. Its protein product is CASSLYTQDSYGYTF.

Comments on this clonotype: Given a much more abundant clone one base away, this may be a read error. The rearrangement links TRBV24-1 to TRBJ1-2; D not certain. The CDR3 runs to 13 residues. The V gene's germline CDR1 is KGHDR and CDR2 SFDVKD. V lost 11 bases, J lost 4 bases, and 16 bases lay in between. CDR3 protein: CAIGDSAVYGYTF. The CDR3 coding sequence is TGTGCCATCGGTGATTCGGCAGTCTATGGCTACACCTTC.

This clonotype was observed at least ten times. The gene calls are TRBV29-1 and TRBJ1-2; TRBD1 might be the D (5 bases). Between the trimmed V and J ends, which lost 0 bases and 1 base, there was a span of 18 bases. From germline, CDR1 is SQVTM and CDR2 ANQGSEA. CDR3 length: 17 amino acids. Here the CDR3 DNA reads TGCAGCGTTGAAGAGAAGGGGACCCGCTCCCTTAACTATGGCTACACCTTC. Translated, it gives CSVEEKGTRSLNYGYTF. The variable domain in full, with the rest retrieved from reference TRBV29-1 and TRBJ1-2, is SAVISQKPSRDICQRGTSLTIQCQVDSQVTMMFWYRQQPGQSLTLIATANQGSEATYESGFVIDKFPISRPNLTFSTLTVSNMSPEDSSIYLCSVEEKGTRSLNYGYTFGSGTRLTVV.

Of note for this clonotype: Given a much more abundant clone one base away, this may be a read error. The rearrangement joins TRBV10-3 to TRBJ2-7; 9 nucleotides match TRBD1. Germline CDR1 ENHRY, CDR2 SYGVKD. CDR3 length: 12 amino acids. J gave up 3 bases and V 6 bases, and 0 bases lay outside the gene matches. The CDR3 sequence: CAIRDRGYEQYF. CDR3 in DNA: TGTGCCATCAGGGACAGGGGCTACGAGCAGTACTTC.

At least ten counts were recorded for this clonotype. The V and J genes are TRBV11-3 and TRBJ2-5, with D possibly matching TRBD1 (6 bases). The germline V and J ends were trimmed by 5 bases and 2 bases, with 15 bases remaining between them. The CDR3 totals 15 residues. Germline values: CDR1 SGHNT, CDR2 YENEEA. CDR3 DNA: TGTGCCAGCAGCGCGTTCTCAGGGGTACAAGAGACCCAGTACTTC. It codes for CASSAFSGVQETQYF.

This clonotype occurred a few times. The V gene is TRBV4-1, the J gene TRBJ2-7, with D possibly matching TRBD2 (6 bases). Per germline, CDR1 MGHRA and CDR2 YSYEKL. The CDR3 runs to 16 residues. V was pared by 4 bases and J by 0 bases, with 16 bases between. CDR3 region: CASSPDGAGSSYEQYF. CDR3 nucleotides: TGCGCCAGCAGCCCGGATGGGGCGGGGAGCTCCTACGAGCAGTACTTC.

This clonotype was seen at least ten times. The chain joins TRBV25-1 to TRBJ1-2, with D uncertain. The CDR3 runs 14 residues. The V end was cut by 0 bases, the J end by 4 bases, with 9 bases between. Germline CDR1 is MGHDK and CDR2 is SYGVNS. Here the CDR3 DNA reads TGTGCCAGCAGTGAATATGGAACTAGCTATGGCTACACCTTC. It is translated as CASSEYGTSYGYTF.

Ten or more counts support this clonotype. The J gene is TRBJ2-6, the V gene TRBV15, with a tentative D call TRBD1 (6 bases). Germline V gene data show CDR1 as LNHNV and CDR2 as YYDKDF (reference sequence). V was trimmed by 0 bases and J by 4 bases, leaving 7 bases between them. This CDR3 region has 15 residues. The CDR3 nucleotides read TGTGCCACCAGCAGAGATAGGGGGGGGGCCAACGTCCTGACTTTC. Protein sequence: CATSRDRGGANVLTF.

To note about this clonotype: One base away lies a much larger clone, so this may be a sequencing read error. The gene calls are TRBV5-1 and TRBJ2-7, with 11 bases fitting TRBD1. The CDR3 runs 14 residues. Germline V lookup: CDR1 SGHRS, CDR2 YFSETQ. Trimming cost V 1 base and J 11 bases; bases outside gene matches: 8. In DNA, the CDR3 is TGCGCCAGCAGCTTGAGTGGGACAGGGGGTCGTGAGTACTTC. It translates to CASSLSGTGGREYF.

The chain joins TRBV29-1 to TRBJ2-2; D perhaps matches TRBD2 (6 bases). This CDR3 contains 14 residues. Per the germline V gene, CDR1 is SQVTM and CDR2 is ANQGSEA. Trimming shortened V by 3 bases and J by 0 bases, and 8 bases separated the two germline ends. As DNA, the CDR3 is TGCAGCGTTGAGTCGGGGGCGAACACCGGGGAGCTGTTTTTT. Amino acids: CSVESGANTGELFF.

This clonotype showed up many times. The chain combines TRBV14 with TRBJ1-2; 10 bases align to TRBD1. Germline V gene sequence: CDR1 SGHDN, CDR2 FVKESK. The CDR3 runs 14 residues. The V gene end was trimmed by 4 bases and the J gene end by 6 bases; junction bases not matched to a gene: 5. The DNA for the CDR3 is TGTGCCAGCAGCCCACCGGGACAGGGGCATGGCTACACCTTC. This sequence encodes CASSPPGQGHGYTF.

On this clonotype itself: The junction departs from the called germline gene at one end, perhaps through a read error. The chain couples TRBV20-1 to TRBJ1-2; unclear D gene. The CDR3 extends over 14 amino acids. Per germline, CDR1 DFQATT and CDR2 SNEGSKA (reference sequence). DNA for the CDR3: TGCAGTGCCAGAGCTACCGACGGGCCAATAGGCTACACCTTC. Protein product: CSARATDGPIGYTF.

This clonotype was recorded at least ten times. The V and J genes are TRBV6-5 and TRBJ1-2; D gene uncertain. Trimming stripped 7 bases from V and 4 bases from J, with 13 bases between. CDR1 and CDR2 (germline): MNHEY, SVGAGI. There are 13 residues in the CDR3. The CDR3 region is CASTTQPIYGYTF. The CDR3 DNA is TGTGCCAGCACCACACAGCCGATCTATGGCTACACCTTC.

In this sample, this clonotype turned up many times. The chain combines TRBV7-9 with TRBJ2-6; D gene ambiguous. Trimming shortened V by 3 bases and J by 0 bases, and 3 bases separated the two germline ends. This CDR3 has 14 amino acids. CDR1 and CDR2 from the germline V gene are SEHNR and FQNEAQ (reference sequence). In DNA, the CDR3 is TGTGCCAGCAGCTTGAACTCTGGGGCCAACGTCCTGACTTTC. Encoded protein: CASSLNSGANVLTF.

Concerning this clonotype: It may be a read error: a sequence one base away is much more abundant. The CDR3 bases are TGTGCCAGCAGACCCCCGGAACTAGCGTACGAGCAGTACTTC. Its translation: CASRPPELAYEQYF. The chain couples TRBV6-1 to TRBJ2-7; the match to TRBD2 covers 7 bases. CDR1 and CDR2 (germline): MNHNS, SASEGT. The ends lost 6 bases at V and 4 bases at J; junction bases unmatched: 9. The CDR3 runs 14 residues.

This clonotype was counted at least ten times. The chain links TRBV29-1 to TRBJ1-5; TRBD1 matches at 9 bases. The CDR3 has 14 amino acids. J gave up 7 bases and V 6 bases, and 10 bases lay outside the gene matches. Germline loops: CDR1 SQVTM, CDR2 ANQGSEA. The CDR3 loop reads CSVRPGTGNQPQHF. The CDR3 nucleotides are TGCAGCGTACGACCCGGGACAGGGAACCAGCCCCAGCATTTT.

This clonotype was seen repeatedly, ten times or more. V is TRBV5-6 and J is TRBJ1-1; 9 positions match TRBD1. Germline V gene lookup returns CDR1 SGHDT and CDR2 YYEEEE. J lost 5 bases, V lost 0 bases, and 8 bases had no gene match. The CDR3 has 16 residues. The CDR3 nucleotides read TGTGCCAGCAGCTTGGCCGTTGGGACAGGGACGACTGAAGCTTTCTTT. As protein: CASSLAVGTGTTEAFF.

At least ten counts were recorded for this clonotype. CDR3 loop: CASSRLGGEGYTF. The CDR3 DNA reads as TGTGCCAGCAGTAGATTAGGTGGCGAAGGCTACACCTTC. This chain connects TRBV5-8 to TRBJ1-2; D is undetermined. The CDR3 runs 13 residues. The V end was cut by 5 bases, the J end by 8 bases, with 16 bases between. CDR1 is SGHTS and CDR2 is YDEGEE in the germline V gene.

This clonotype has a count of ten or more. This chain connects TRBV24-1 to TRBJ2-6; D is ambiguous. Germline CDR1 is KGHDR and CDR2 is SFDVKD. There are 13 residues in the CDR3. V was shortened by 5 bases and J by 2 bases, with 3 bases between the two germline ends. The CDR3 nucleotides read TGTGCCACCAGTGCGCCTGGGGCCAACGTCCTGACTTTC. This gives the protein CATSAPGANVLTF.

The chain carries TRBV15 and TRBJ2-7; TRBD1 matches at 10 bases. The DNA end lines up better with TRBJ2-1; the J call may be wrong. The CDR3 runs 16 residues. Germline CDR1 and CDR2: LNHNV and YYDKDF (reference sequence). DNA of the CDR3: TGTGCCACCAGCTGGGGAGTAGGGACAGGGGAAAATGAGCAGTTCTTC. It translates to CATSWGVGTGENEQFF.

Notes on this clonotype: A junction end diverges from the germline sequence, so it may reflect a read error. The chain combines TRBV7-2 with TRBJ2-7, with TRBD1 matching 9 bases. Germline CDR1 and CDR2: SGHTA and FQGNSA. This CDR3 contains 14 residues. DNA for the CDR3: TGTGCCAACAGCTCCGGGACAGGGATAAACGAGCAGTACTTC. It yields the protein CANSSGTGINEQYF.